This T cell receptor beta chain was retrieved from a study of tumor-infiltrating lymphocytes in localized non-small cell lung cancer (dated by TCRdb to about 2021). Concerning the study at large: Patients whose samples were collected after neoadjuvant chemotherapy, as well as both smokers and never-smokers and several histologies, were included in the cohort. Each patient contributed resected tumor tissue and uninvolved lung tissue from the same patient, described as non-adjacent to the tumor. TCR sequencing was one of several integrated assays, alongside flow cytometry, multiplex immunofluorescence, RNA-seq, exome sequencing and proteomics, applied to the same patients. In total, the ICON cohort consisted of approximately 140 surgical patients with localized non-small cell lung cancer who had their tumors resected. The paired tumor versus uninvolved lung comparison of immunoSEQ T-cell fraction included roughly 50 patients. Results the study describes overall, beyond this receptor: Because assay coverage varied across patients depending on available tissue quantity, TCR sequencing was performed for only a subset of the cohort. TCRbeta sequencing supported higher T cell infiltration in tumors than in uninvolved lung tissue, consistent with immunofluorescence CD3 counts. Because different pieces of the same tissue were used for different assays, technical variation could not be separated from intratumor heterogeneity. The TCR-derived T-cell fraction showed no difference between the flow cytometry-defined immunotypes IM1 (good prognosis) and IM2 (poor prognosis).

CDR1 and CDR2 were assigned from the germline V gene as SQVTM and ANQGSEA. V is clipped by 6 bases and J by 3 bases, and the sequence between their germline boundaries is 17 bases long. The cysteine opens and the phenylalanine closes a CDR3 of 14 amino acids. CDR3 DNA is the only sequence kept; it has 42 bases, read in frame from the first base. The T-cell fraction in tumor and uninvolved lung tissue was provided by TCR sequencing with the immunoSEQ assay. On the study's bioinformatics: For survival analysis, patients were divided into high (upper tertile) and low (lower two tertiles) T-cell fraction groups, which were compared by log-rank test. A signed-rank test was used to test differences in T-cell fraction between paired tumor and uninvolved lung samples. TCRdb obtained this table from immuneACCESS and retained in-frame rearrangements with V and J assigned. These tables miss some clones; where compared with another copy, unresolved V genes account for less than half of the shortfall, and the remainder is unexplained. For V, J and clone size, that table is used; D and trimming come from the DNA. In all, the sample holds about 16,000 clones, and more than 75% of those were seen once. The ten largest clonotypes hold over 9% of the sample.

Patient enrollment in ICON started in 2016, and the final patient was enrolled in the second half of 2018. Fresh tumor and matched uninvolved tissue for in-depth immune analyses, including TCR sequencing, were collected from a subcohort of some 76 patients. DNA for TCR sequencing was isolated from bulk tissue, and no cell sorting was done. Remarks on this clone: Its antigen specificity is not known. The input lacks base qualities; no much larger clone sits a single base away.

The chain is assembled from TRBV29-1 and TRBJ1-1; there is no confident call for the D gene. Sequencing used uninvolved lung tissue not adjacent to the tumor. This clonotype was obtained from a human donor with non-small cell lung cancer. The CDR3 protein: CSVPATRRDTEAFF. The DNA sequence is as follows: TGCAGCGTCCCCGCGACACGCCGGGACACTGAAGCTTTCTTT.